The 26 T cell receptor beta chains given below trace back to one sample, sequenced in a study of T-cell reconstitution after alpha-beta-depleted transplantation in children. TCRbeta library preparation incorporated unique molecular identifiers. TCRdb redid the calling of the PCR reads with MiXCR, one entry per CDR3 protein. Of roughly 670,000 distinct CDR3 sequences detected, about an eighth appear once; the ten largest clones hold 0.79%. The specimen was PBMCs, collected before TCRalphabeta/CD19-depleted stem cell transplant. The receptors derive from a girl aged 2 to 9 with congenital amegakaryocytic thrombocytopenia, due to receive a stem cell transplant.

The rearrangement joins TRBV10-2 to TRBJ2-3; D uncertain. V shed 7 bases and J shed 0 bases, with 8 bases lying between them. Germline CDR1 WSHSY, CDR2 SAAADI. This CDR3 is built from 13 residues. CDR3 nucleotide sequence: TGCGCCAGCATTCGGTCGAGCACAGATACGCAGTATTTT. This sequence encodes CASIRSSTDTQYF.

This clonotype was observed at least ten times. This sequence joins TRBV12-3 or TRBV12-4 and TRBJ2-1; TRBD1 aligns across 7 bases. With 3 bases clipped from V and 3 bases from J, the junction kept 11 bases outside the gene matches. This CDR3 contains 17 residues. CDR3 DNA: TGTGCCAGCAGTTTGGTCGTGGACAGGACACTCTACAATGAGCAGTTCTTC. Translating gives CASSLVVDRTLYNEQFF.

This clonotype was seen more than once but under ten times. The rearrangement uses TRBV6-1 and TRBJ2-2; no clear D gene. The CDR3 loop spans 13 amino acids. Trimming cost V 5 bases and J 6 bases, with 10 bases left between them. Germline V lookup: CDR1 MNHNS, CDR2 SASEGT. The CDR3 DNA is TGTGCCAGCAGTCTAGGTTCGTCCGGGGAGCTGTTTTTT. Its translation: CASSLGSSGELFF.

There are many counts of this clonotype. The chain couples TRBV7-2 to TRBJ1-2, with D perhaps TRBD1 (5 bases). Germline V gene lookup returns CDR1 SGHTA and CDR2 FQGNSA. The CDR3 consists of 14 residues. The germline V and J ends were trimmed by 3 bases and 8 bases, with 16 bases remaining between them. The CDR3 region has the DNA TGTGCCAGCAGCTTTGGAGGGGAGGGTTGGGGCTACACCTTC. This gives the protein CASSFGGEGWGYTF.

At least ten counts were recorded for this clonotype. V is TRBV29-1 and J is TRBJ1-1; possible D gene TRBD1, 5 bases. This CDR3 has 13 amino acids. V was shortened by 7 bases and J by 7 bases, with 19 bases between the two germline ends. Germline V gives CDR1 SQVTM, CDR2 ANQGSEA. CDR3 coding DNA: TGCAGCGGGGGGATTGGACAAAAGATTGAAGCTTTCTTT. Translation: CSGGIGQKIEAFF. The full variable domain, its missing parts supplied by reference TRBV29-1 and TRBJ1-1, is SAVISQKPSRDICQRGTSLTIQCQVDSQVTMMFWYRQQPGQSLTLIATANQGSEATYESGFVIDKFPISRPNLTFSTLTVSNMSPEDSSIYLCSGGIGQKIEAFFGQGTRLTVV.

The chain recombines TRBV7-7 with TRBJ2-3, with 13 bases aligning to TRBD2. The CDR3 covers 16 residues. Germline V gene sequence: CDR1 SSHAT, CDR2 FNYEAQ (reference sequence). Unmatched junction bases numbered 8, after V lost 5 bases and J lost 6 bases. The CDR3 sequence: CASSPTLAGGPDTQYF. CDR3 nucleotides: TGTGCCAGCAGCCCGACACTAGCGGGAGGGCCGGATACGCAGTATTTT.

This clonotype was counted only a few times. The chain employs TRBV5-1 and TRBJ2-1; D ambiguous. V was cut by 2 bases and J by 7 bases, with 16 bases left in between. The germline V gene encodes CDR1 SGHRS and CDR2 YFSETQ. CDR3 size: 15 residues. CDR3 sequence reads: CASSFVIGSLNEQFF. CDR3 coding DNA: TGCGCCAGCAGCTTCGTAATAGGATCGCTAAATGAGCAGTTCTTC.

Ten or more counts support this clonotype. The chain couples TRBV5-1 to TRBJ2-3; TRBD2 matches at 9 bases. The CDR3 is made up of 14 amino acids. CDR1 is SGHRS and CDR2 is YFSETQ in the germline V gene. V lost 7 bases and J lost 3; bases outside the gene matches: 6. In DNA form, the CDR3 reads TGCGCCAGCGGTCAAACTAGCGGGACAGATACGCAGTATTTT. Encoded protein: CASGQTSGTDTQYF.

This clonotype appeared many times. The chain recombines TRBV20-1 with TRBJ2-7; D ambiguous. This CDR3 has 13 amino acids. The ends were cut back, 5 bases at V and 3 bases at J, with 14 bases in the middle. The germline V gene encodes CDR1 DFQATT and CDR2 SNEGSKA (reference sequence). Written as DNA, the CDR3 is TGCAGTGCTTCTGCTACCACAAACTACGAGCAGTACTTC. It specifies CSASATTNYEQYF.

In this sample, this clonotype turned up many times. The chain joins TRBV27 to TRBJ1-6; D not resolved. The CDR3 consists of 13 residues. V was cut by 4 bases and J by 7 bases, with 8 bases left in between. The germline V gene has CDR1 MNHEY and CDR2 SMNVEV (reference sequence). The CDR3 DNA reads TGTGCCAGCAGTTGGCGTGGCAATTCACCCCTCCACTTT. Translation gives CASSWRGNSPLHF.

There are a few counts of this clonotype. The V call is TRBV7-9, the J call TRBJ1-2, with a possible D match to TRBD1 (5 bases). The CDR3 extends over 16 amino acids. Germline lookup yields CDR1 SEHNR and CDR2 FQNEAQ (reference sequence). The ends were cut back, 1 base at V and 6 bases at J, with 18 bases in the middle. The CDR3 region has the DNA TGTGCCAGCAGCTTAGAATTCTGGGGCACATCACATGGCTACACCTTC. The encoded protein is CASSLEFWGTSHGYTF. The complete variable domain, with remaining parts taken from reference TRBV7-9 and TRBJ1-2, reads DTGVSQNPRHKITKRGQNVTFRCDPISEHNRLYWYRQTLGQGPEFLTYFQNEAQLEKSRLLSDRFSAERPKGSFSTLEIQRTEQGDSAMYLCASSLEFWGTSHGYTFGSGTRLTVV.

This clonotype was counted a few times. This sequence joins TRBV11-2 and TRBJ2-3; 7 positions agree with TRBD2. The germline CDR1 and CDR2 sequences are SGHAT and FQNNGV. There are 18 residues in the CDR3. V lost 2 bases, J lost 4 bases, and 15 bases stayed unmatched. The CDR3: CASSLRRGRLAISDTQYF. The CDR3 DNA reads TGTGCCAGCAGCTTACGGAGGGGCCGACTAGCCATCTCAGATACGCAGTATTTT.

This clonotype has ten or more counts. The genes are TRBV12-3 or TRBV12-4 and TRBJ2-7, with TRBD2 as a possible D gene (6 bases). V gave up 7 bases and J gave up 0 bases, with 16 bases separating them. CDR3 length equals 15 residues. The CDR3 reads CASKPGTLDSYEQYF. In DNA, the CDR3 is TGTGCCAGCAAACCCGGGACTTTGGACTCCTACGAGCAGTACTTC.

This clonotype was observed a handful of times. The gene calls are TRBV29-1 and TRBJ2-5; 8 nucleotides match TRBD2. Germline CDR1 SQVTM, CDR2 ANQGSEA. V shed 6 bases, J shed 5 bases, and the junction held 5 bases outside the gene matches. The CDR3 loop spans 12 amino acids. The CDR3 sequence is CSVEREFETQYF. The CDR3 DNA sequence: TGCAGCGTGGAGCGGGAGTTCGAGACCCAGTACTTC.

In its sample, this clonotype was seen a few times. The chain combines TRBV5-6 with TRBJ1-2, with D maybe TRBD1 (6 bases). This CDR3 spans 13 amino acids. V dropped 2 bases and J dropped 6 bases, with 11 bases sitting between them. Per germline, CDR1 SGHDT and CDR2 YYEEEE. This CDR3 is CASSFHRENGYTF. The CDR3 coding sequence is TGTGCCAGCAGCTTCCACAGGGAGAATGGCTACACCTTC.

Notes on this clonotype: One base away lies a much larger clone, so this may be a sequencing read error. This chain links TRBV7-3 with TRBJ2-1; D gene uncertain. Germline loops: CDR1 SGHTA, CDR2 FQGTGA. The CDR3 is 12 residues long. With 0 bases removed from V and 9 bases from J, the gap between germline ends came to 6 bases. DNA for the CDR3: TGTGCCAGCAGCTTAACCCTGGGTGAGCAGTTCTTC. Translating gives CASSLTLGEQFF.

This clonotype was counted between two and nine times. DNA for the CDR3: TGTGCCAGCAGCCCCGGGATGTCCTACGAGCAGTACTTC. Protein: CASSPGMSYEQYF. The V call is TRBV7-9, the J call TRBJ2-7; TRBD2 might be the D (5 bases). The V gene's germline CDR1 is SEHNR and CDR2 FQNEAQ (reference sequence). The CDR3 runs to 13 residues. V dropped 5 bases and J dropped 1 base, with 9 bases sitting between them.

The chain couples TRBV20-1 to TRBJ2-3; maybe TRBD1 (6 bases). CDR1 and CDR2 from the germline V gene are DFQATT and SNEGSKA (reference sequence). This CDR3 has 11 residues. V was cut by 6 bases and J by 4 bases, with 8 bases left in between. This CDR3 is CSAGGPDTQYF. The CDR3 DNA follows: TGCAGTGCAGGGGGACCAGATACGCAGTATTTT.

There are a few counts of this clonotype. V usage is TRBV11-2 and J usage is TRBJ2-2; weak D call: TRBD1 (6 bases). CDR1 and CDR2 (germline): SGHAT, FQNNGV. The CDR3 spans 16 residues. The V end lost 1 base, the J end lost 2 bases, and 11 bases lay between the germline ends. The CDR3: CASSLATGQNTGELFF. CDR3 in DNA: TGTGCCAGCAGCTTAGCAACAGGGCAAAACACCGGGGAGCTGTTTTTT.

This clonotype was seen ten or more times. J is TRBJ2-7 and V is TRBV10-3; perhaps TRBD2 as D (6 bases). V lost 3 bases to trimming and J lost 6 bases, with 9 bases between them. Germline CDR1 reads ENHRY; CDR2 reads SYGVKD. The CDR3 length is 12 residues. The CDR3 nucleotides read TGTGCCATCAGTGAATCGCGGGGCGAGCAGTACTTC. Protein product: CAISESRGEQYF.

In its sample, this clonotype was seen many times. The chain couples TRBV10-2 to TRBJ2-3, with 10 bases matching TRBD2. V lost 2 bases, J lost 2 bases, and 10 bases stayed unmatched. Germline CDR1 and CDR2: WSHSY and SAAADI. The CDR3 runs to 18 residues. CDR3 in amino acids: CASSEPLGLAEITDTQYF. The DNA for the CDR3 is TGCGCCAGCAGTGAGCCTCTTGGACTAGCGGAGATCACAGATACGCAGTATTTT.

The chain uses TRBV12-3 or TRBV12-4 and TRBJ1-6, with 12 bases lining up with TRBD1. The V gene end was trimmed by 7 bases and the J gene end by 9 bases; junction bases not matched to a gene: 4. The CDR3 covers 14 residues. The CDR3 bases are TGTGCCAGCACCGGGACAGGGGGCGCTTCACCCCTCCACTTT. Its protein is CASTGTGGASPLHF.

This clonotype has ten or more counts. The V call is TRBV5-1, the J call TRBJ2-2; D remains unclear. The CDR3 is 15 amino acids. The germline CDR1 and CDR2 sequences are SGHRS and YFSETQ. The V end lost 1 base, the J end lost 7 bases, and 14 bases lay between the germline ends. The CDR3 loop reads CASSLKTSGGGELFF. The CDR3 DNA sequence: TGCGCCAGCAGCTTGAAAACCTCCGGCGGCGGGGAGCTGTTTTTT.

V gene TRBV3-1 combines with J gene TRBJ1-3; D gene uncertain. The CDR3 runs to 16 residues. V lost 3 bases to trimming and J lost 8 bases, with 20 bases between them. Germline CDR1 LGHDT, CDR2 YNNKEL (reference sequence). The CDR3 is CASSHEVGPYSDTIYF. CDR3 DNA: TGTGCCAGCAGCCATGAGGTGGGCCCTTACTCGGACACCATATATTTT. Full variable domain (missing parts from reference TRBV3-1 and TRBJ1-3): DTAVSQTPKYLVTQMGNDKSIKCEQNLGHDTMYWYKQDSKKFLKIMFSYNNKELIINETVPNRFSPKSPDKAHLNLHINSLELGDSAVYFCASSHEVGPYSDTIYFGEGSWLTVV.

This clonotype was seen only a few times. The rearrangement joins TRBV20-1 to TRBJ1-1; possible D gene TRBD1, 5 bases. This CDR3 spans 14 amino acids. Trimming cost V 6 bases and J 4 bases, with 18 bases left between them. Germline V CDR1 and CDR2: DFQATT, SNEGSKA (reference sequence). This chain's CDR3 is CSASLRGRATEAFF. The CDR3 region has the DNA TGCAGTGCCAGTCTTCGGGGACGGGCCACTGAAGCTTTCTTT.

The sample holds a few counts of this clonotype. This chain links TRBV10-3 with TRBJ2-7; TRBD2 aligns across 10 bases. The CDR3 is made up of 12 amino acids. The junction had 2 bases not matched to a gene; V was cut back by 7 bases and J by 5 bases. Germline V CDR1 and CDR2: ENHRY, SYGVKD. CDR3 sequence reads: CAIKREGDEQYF. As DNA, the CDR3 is TGTGCCATCAAGCGGGAGGGGGACGAGCAGTACTTC.